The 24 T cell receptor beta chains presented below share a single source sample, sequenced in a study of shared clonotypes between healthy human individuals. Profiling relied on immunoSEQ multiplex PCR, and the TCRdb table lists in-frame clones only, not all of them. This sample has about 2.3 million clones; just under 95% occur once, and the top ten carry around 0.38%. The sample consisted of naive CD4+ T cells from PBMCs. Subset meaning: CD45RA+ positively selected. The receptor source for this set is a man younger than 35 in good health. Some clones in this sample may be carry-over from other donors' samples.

CDR3 region: CASSGGQGYTGELFF. The DNA of the CDR3 is TGTGCCAGCAGCGGGGGACAGGGGTACACCGGGGAGCTGTTTTTT. V gene TRBV5-5 combines with J gene TRBJ2-2; 10 bases agree with TRBD1. V shed 4 bases and J 3 bases; nucleotides not matched to a gene: 3. There are 15 residues in the CDR3. CDR1 is SGHKS, CDR2 YYEKEE, per germline (reference sequence).

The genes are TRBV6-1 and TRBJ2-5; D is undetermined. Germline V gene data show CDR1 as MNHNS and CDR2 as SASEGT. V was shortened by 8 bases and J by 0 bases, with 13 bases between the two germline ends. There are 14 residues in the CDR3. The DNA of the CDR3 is TGTGCCAGCTCCGGGTCCCTTTACCAAGAGACCCAGTACTTC. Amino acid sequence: CASSGSLYQETQYF.

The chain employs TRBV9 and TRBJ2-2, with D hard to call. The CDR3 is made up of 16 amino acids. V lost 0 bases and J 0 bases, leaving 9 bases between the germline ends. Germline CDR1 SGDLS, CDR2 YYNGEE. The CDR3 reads CASSVGEQTNTGELFF. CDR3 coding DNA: TGTGCCAGCAGCGTAGGTGAACAGACGAACACCGGGGAGCTGTTTTTT.

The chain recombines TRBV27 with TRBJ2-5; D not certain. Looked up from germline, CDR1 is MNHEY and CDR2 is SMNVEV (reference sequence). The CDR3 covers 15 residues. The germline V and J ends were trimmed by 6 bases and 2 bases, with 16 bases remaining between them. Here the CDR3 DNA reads TGTGCCAGCAGCCGACTGTCGGGTGTACAAGAGACCCAGTACTTC. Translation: CASSRLSGVQETQYF.

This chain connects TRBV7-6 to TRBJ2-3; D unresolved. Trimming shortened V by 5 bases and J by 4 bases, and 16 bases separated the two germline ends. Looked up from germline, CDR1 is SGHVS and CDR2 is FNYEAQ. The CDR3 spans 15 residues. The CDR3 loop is CASSLGPSSADTQYF. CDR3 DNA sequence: TGTGCCAGCAGCCTTGGGCCGAGTTCTGCAGATACGCAGTATTTT.

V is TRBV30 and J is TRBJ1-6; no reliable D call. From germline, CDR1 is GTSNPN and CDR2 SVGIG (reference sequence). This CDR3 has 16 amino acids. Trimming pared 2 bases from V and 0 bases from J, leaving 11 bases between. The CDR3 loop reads CAWSNPYSSYNSPLHF. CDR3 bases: TGTGCCTGGAGTAATCCCTACAGCTCCTATAATTCACCCCTCCACTTT.

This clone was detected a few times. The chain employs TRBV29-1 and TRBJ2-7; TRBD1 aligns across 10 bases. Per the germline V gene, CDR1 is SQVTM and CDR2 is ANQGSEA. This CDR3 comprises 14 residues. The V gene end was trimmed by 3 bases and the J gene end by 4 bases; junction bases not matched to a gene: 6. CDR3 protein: CSVEQSGQGYEQYF. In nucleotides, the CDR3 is TGCAGCGTTGAGCAATCGGGACAGGGGTACGAGCAGTACTTC.

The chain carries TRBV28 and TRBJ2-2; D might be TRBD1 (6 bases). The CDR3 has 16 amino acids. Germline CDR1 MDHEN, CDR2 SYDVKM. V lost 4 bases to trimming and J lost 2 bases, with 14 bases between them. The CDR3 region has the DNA TGTGCCAGCAGTTCCCCGACAGGAGAAAACACCGGGGAGCTGTTTTTT. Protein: CASSSPTGENTGELFF.

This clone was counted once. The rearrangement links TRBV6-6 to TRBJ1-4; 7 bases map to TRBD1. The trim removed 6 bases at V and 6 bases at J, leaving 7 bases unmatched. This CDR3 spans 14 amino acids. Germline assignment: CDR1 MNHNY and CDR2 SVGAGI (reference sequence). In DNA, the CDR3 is TGTGCCAGCAGCCCGGTTGACAGGGATGAAAAACTGTTTTTT. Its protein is CASSPVDRDEKLFF.

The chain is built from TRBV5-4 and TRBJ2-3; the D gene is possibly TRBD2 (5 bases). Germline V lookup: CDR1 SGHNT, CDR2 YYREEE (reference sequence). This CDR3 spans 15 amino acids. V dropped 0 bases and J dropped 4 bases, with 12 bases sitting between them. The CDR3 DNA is TGTGCCAGCAGCTTGGCCCCGGGAAGGCCAGATACGCAGTATTTT. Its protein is CASSLAPGRPDTQYF.

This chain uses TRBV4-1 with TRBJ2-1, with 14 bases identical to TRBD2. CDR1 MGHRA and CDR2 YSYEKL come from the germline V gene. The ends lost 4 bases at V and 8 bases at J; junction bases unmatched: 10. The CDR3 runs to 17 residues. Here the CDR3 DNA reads TGCGCCAGCAGCCGCCGGGGACTAGCGGGAGATGCGGATGAGCAGTTCTTC. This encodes CASSRRGLAGDADEQFF.

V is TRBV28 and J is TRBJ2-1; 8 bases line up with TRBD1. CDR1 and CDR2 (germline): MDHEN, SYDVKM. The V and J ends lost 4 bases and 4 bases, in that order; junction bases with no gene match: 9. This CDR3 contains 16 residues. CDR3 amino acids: CASSSQGAPSYNEQFF. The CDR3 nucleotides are TGTGCCAGCAGTTCGCAGGGGGCTCCCTCTTACAATGAGCAGTTCTTC.

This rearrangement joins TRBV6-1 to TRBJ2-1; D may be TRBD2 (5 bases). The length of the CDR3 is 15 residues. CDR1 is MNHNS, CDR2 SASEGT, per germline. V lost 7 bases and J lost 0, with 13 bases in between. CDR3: CASTLGGRSYNEQFF. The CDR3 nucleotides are TGTGCCAGCACCCTCGGAGGTCGCTCCTACAATGAGCAGTTCTTC.

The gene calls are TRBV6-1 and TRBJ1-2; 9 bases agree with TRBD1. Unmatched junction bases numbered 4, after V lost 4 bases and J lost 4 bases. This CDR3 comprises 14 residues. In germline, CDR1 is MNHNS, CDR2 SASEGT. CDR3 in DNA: TGTGCCAGCAGTGTTGGGACAGGGACCTATGGCTACACCTTC. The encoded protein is CASSVGTGTYGYTF.

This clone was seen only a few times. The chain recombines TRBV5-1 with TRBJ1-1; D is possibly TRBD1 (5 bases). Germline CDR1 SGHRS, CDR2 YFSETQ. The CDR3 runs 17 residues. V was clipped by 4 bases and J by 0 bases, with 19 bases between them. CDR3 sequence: CASSPDGGFGVNTEAFF. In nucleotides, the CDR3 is TGCGCCAGCAGCCCGGACGGGGGATTTGGCGTGAACACTGAAGCTTTCTTT.

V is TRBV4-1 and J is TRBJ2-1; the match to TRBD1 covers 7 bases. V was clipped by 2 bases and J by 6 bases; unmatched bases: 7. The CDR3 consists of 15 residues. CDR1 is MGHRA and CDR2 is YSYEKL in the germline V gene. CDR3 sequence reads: CASSQWGTAGNEQFF. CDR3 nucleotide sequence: TGCGCCAGCAGCCAATGGGGGACAGCTGGCAATGAGCAGTTCTTC.

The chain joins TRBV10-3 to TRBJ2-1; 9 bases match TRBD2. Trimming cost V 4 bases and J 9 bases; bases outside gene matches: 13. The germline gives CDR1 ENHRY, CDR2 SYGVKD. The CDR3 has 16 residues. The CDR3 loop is CAISGVAGARESEQFF. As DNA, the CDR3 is TGTGCCATCAGTGGGGTAGCGGGAGCCCGGGAGAGTGAGCAGTTCTTC.

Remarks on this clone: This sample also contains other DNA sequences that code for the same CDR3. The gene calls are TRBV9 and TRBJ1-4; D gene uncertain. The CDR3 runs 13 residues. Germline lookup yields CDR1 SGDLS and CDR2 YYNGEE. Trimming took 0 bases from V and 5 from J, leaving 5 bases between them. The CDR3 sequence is CASSVGGNEKLFF. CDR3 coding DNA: TGTGCCAGCAGCGTAGGAGGGAATGAAAAACTGTTTTTT.

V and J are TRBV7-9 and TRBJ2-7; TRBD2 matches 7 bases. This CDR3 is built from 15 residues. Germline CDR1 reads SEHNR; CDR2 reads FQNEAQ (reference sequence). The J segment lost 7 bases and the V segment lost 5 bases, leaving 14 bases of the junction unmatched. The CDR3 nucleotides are TGTGCCAGCAGCCCAGCGGGGCGCCGTGAGGGAGAGCAGTACTTC. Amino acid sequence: CASSPAGRREGEQYF.

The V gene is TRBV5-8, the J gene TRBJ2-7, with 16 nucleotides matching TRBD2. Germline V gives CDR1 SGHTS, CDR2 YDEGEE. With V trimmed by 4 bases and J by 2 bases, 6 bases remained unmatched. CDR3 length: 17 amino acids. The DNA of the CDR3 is TGTGCCAGCAGCCGACCGGGACTAGCGGGAGGGCCCTACGAGCAGTACTTC. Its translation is CASSRPGLAGGPYEQYF.

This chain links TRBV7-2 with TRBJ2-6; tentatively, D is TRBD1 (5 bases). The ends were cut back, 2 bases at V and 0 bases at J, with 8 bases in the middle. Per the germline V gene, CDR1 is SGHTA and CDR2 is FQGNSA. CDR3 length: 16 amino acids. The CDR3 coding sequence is TGTGCCAGCAGCTTAACCAGGGCCTCTGGGGCCAACGTCCTGACTTTC. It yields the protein CASSLTRASGANVLTF.

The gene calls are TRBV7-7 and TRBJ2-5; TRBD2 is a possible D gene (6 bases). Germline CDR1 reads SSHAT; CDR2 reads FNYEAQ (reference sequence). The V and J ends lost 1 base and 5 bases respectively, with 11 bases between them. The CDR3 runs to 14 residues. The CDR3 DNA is TGTGCCAGCAGCTTAGTCAATGGGGGGGAGACCCAGTACTTC. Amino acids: CASSLVNGGETQYF.

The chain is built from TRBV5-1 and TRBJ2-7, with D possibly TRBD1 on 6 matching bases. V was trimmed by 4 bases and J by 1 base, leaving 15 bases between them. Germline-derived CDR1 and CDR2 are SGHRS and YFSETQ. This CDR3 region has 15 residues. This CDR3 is CASSQSRGASYEQYF. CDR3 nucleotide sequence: TGCGCCAGCAGCCAGAGCAGGGGCGCATCCTACGAGCAGTACTTC.

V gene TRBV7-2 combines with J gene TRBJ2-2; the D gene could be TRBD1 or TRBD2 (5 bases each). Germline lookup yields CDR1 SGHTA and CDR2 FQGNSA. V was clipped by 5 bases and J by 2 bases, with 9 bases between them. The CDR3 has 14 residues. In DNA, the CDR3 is TGTGCCAGCAGCCCGGGGACCAACACCGGGGAGCTGTTTTTT. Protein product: CASSPGTNTGELFF.